The following is a TCR beta chain sequence with its context. Its specificity is unknown. Following RNA extraction, reverse transcription yielded cDNA that acted as the sequencing template. TCRdb keeps only in-frame clones here, not all; method: immunoSEQ multiplex PCR. The repertoire includes some 220,000 clones, 50% to 60% of them detected once, and about 1.4% sits in the top ten. The data belong to a study of CD8+ T cells in alopecia areata. Study-wide results and limits: Patients shared TCRs less clearly than mice did, possibly owing to HLA.

Documented treatment: oral pan-JAK inhibitor, 5-10 mg twice daily. There are 12 residues in the CDR3. V shed 7 bases, J shed 5 bases, and the junction held 5 bases outside the gene matches. Germline values: CDR1 SQVTM, CDR2 ANQGSEA. The starting material was CD4+ T cells sorted from blood, obtained at week 4, from a patient treated with tofacitinib. The chain recombines TRBV29-1 with TRBJ2-5, with 9 bases fitting TRBD1. This receptor was obtained from a human donor with alopecia areata. The CDR3: CSGTGGAETQYF. CDR3 nucleotide sequence: TGCAGCGGCACAGGGGGCGCGGAGACCCAGTACTTC. Full variable domain (rest looked up from reference TRBV29-1 and TRBJ2-5): SAVISQKPSRDICQRGTSLTIQCQVDSQVTMMFWYRQQPGQSLTLIATANQGSEATYESGFVIDKFPISRPNLTFSTLTVSNMSPEDSSIYLCSGTGGAETQYFGPGTRLLVL.